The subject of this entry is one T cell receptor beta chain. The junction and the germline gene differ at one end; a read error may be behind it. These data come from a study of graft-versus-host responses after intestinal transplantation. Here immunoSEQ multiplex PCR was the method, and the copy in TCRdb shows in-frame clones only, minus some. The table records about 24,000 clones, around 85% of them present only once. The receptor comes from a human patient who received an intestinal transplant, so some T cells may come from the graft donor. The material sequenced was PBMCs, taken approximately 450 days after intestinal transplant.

The CDR3 sequence is CASSLGSGYEQYF. CDR3 in DNA: TGTGCTAGCAGCTTAGGGTCAGGCTACGAGCAGTACTTC. The chain uses TRBV7-7 and TRBJ2-7; D is undetermined. The CDR3 consists of 13 residues. Germline V gives CDR1 SSHAT, CDR2 FNYEAQ (reference sequence).